This note documents a single T cell receptor beta chain sequence. These data originate in a study of TIL therapy for anti-PD-1-resistant metastatic lung cancer. Study details: Half of patients were current or former smokers.

As for time point: pre-treatment sample, taken before nivolumab and TIL therapy. Enrollment ran from 2017 to January 2020. The libraries were made with immunoSEQ v3. The method was immunoSEQ multiplex PCR; TCRdb's version includes in-frame clones alone and lacks a portion of them. The profile shows about 53,000 clones, around four fifths of them singletons. Per the germline V gene, CDR1 is SQVTM and CDR2 is ANQGSEA. V lost 2 bases and J lost 2, with 10 bases in between. This CDR3 is built from 13 residues. Sequenced here: blood, sampled at baseline. The receptor comes from a person aged 25-85 years with non-small cell lung cancer. The J gene is TRBJ2-7, the V gene TRBV29-1; maybe TRBD2 (5 bases). The DNA of the CDR3 is TGCAGCGTTGAATTCGTCGGGACCTACGAGCAGTACTTC. Translation: CSVEFVGTYEQYF.